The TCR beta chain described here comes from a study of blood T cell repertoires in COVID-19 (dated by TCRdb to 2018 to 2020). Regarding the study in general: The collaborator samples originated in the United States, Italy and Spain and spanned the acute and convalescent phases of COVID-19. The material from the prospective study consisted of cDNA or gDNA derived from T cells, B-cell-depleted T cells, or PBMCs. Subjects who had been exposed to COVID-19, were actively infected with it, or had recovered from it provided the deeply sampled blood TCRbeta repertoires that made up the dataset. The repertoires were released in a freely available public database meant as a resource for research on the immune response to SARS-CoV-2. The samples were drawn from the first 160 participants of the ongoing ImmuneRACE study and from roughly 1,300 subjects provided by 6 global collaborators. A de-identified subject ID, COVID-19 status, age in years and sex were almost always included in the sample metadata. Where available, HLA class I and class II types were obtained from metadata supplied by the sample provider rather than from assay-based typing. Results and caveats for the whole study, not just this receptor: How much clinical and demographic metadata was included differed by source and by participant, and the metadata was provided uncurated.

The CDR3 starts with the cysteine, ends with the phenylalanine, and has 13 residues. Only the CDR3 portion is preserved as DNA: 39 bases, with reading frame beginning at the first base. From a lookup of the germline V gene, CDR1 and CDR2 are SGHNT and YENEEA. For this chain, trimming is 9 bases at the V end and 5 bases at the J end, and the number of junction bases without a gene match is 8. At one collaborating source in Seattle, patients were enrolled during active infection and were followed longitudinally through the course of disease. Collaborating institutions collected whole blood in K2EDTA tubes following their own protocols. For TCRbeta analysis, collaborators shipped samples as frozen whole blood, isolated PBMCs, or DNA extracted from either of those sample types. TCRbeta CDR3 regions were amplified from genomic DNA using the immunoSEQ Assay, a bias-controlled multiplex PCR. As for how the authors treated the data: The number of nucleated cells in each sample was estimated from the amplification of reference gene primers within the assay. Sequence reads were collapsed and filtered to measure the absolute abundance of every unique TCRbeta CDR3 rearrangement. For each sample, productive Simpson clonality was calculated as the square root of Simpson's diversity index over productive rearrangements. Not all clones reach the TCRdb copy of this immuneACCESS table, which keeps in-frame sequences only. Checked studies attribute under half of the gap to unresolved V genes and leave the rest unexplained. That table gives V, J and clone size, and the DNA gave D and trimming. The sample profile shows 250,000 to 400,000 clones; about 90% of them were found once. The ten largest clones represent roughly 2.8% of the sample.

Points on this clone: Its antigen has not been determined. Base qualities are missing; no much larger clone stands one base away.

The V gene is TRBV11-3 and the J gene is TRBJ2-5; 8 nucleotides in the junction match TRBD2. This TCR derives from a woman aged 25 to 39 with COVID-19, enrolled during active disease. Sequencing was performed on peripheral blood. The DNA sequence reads TGTGCCAGTTCGAGCGGGAGAGCGGAGACCCAGTACTTC. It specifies CASSSGRAETQYF.